This record covers a single T cell receptor beta chain. Its target is unknown. The sample comes from a study of T cells in Graves' hyperthyroidism and ophthalmopathy. Points from the study as a whole: Most thyroid-expanded clonotypes above 0.001 were also found in blood.

CDR3 length: 17 amino acids. Trimming stripped 5 bases from V and 0 bases from J, with 14 bases between. The germline CDR1 and CDR2 sequences are LNHNV and YYDKDF (reference sequence). Amplification yielded TCR beta CDR3 regions, with RNA transcripts as the source. First-round RT-PCR of the TCR CDR3 relied on the HTBI primer set. TCRdb ran MiXCR on the multiplex PCR reads and lists one entry per CDR3 protein. The top ten clones hold 7.5% to 9.5% of a sample with about 840,000 distinct CDR3 sequences, roughly 40% of them seen once. The source of this sequence is a man younger than 30 with Graves' hyperthyroidism. The chain uses TRBV15 and TRBJ2-6; D not resolved. The sequencing sample was made of blood. In DNA, the CDR3 is TGTGCCACCAGCGTACGCACGGCGGTCTCTGGGGCCAACGTCCTGACTTTC. Its protein is CATSVRTAVSGANVLTF.